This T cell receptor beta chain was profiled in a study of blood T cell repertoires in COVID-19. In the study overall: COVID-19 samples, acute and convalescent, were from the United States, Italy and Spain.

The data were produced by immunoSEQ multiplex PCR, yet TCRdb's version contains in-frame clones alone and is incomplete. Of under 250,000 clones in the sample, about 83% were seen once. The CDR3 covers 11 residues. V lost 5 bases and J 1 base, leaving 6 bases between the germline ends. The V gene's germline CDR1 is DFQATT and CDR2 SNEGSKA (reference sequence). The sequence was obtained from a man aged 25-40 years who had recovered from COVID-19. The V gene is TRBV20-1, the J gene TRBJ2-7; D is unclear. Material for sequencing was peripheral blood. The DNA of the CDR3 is TGCAGTGCTGGGCCTTCCTACGAGCAGTACTTC. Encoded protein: CSAGPSYEQYF.